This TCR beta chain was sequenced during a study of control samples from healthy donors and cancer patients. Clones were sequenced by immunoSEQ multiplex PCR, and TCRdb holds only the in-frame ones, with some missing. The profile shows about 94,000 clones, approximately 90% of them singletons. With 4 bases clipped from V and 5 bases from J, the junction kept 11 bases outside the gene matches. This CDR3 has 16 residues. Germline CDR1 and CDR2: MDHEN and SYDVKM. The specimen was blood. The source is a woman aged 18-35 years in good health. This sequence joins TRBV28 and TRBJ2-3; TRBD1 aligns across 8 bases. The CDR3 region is CASSSTAAGGIDTQYF. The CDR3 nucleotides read TGTGCCAGCAGTTCTACGGCGGCAGGGGGCATAGATACGCAGTATTTT.